The text below deals with one T cell receptor beta chain. Assay: immunoSEQ multiplex PCR; the TCRdb copy retains only in-frame clones and omits some. The table shows 200,000 or so clones, with over 70% occurring only once. This entry belongs to a study of blood T cell repertoires in COVID-19. As for the study in general: The samples span acute and convalescent COVID-19 from the United States, Italy and Spain. Sources were T cells, B-cell-depleted T cells, or PBMCs; the material itself was cDNA or gDNA.

The age range of participants was 18 to 89 years, with residence in around 22 US areas. The TCR comes from a woman aged 30 to 39 who had been exposed to COVID-19. Sample: PBMCs or T cells enriched from blood (not recorded which).

In DNA, the CDR3 is TGCGCCAGCAGCCTTCCCACAAGGAACACTGAAGCTTTCTTT. Protein product: CASSLPTRNTEAFF. The rearrangement uses TRBV4-1 and TRBJ1-1; D is unresolved. The ends were cut back, 4 bases at V and 1 base at J, with 10 bases in the middle. The CDR3 consists of 14 residues. CDR1 and CDR2 (germline): MGHRA, YSYEKL.